The clone carrying this T cell receptor (beta chain) turned up a few times. Its cognate antigen is unknown. Described time point: patch test 2, 6 weeks after DPC sensitization. Sample treatment: therapeutic diphenylcyclopropenone sensitization with weekly scalp DPC. Unseparated into fractions, whole blood served as the source from which total RNA was extracted. The source of the sample is a study of human T cells and chemical hapten exposure. On the study more broadly: DPC at 0.01% went onto the upper back in patch tests, read at 6 days. General observations from the study: Expanded TCRs made up significantly more big CDR3 similarity clusters than controls did.

With 6 bases removed from V and 7 bases from J, the gap between germline ends came to 22 bases. In germline, CDR1 is LGHDT, CDR2 YNNKEL (reference sequence). The CDR3 covers 16 residues. MiXCR, run by TCRdb on the RACE reads, gives a single entry per CDR3 protein. The sample holds a few hundred thousand distinct CDR3 sequences, roughly 6.3% seen once. The clonotype originates from a woman under 30 with alopecia areata. Some clones in this sample may be carry-over from other donors' samples. The material sequenced was whole blood, taken in connection with sensitization to the hapten diphenylcyclopropenone (DPC). This chain uses TRBV3-1 with TRBJ2-1; D is undetermined. The CDR3 DNA is TGTGCCAGCAGTCCGGGTACTCGTATATCTGGGAATGAGCAGTTCTTC. It is translated as CASSPGTRISGNEQFF.